This TCR beta chain was sequenced for a study of shared clonotypes between healthy human individuals. Splitting of CD4+ cells produced CD45RA+ naive and CD45RA-negative memory subsets. The germline V and J ends were trimmed by 2 bases and 5 bases, with 12 bases remaining between them. CDR3 length: 15 residues. Germline lookup yields CDR1 SGHTA and CDR2 FQGNSA. Sequenced by immunoSEQ multiplex PCR; TCRdb stores in-frame clones only, minus some. The sample includes over a million clones, more than 95% of them seen just once. The rearrangement joins TRBV7-2 to TRBJ1-4, with D tentatively TRBD1 (5 bases). The TCR sequence derives from a man younger than 40 in good health. Sequencing used naive CD4+ T cells sorted from blood. Subset noted: CD45RA+ positively selected. The CDR3 bases are TGTGCCAGCAGCTTACAAGGGGTCCCCAATGAAAAACTGTTTTTT. This translates into CASSLQGVPNEKLFF.